One sample yielded the 31 T cell receptor beta chains listed below, sequenced in a study of OX40 agonist ivuxolimab in advanced cancers. The method was the immunoSEQ multiplex PCR assay. This is the immuneACCESS table as TCRdb keeps it, with only in-frame sequences that have V and J called. A part of the clones is gone; compared with another copy, unresolved V genes explain less than half, and the rest is unexplained. The sample yields some 19,000 clones; around 80% were counted once. The top ten clonotypes cover 53% of the sample. The specimen comprised CD4+ or CD8+ T cells sorted from blood, sampled in a trial of the OX40 agonist ivuxolimab. These receptors were collected from an adult with an advanced solid tumor such as melanoma, head and neck, liver or kidney cancer.

Of note for this clone: One end of the junction fails to match germline, which may point to a read error. V and J are TRBV11-2 and TRBJ2-7; 11 bases fit TRBD2. Germline assignment: CDR1 SGHAT and CDR2 FQNNGV. This CDR3 is 15 amino acids long. Here the CDR3 reads CASRLAGGLSYEQYF. DNA of the CDR3: TGTGCCAGCAGATTAGCGGGGGGGCTCTCCTACGAGCAGTACTTC.

The chain employs TRBV7-9 and TRBJ1-4, with a weak D call TRBD1 (6 bases). The germline V gene encodes CDR1 SEHNR and CDR2 FQNEAQ (reference sequence). Trimming shortened V by 2 bases and J by 3 bases, and 19 bases separated the two germline ends. The CDR3 extends over 18 amino acids. The DNA for the CDR3 is TGTGCCAGCAGCTTACCCAAAAACTCAGGGGCCTCTAATGAAAAACTGTTTTTT. Its protein product is CASSLPKNSGASNEKLFF.

The V and J genes are TRBV9 and TRBJ2-5; 11 bases are a match to TRBD2. Trimming cost V 2 bases and J 2 bases; bases outside gene matches: 5. CDR3 length equals 16 residues. Germline V gives CDR1 SGDLS, CDR2 YYNGEE. DNA of the CDR3: TGTGCCAGCAGCGTGGGACTAGCGGAGATTCAAGAGACCCAGTACTTC. Protein: CASSVGLAEIQETQYF.

V is TRBV7-3 and J is TRBJ1-6, with 8 bases identical to TRBD1. This CDR3 region has 15 residues. V was pared by 2 bases and J by 8 bases, with 5 bases of the junction left unmatched. Germline-derived CDR1 and CDR2 are SGHTA and FQGTGA. The CDR3 sequence is CASSLLPGGYSPLHF. In nucleotides, the CDR3 is TGTGCCAGCAGCTTACTCCCAGGGGGCTATTCACCCCTCCACTTT.

This clone has just one count. V usage is TRBV10-3 and J usage is TRBJ1-2; 7 nucleotides agree with TRBD1. CDR3 length: 13 residues. CDR1 is ENHRY, CDR2 SYGVKD, per germline. The ends lost 6 bases at V and 6 bases at J; junction bases unmatched: 7. The CDR3 reads CAISAPGTDGYTF. CDR3 sequence (DNA): TGTGCCATCAGCGCCCCCGGGACAGATGGCTACACCTTC.

V usage is TRBV11-2 and J usage is TRBJ2-5, with D possibly being TRBD2 (5 bases). V shed 5 bases and J shed 5 bases, with 18 bases lying between them. Germline values: CDR1 SGHAT, CDR2 FQNNGV. The CDR3 consists of 15 residues. Written as DNA, the CDR3 is TGTGCCAGCAGCCCACTAGGGTCCCAGATGGAGACCCAGTACTTC. This sequence encodes CASSPLGSQMETQYF.

This clone was observed a handful of times. The V gene is TRBV9, the J gene TRBJ1-2, with TRBD1 identical over 8 bases. J gave up 6 bases and V 0 bases, and 1 base lay outside the gene matches. This CDR3 region has 13 residues. Germline V gene lookup returns CDR1 SGDLS and CDR2 YYNGEE. CDR3 in DNA: TGTGCCAGCAGCGTAGGACAGGGGCATGGCTACACCTTC. This gives the protein CASSVGQGHGYTF.

The chain employs TRBV5-5 and TRBJ2-2; maybe TRBD1 (6 bases). Germline V gene lookup returns CDR1 SGHKS and CDR2 YYEKEE (reference sequence). Trimming cost V 3 bases and J 4 bases, with 13 bases left between them. The CDR3 runs to 15 residues. CDR3 sequence (DNA): TGTGCCAGCAGCTCCACAGGGATCGGCACCGGGGAGCTGTTTTTT. Translating it yields CASSSTGIGTGELFF.

The chain is built from TRBV2 and TRBJ2-2; D unresolved. V shed 6 bases and J shed 7 bases, with 9 bases lying between them. In germline, CDR1 is SNHLY, CDR2 FYNNEI. This CDR3 spans 12 amino acids. The CDR3 sequence: CASRSQSGELFF. CDR3 coding DNA: TGTGCCAGCAGATCACAGAGCGGGGAGCTGTTTTTT.

The table lists this clone with a few counts. J is TRBJ1-2 and V is TRBV10-1; D call uncertain. Trimming stripped 3 bases from V and 5 bases from J, with 10 bases between. The CDR3 consists of 13 residues. Germline V gene data show CDR1 as WNHNN and CDR2 as SYGVQD (reference sequence). CDR3 residues: CASSEDGRYGYTF. CDR3 nucleotide sequence: TGCGCCAGCAGTGAAGATGGGAGGTATGGCTACACCTTC.

This sequence joins TRBV9 and TRBJ1-5, with D uncertain. The CDR3 has 15 amino acids. The germline V and J ends were trimmed by 1 base and 0 bases, with 8 bases remaining between them. Per germline, CDR1 SGDLS and CDR2 YYNGEE. The CDR3 nucleotides are TGTGCCAGCAGCGTATACAGCCATAGCAATCAGCCCCAGCATTTT. Amino acids: CASSVYSHSNQPQHF.

This clone was picked up a small number of times. The V and J genes are TRBV28 and TRBJ1-2; a weak D match, TRBD1 (5 bases). CDR1 is MDHEN and CDR2 is SYDVKM in the germline V gene. The CDR3 has 14 residues. Between the trimmed V and J ends, which lost 2 bases and 4 bases, there was a span of 11 bases. The CDR3 protein is CASSLLDTGYGYTF. The CDR3 DNA reads TGTGCCAGCAGTTTACTGGACACAGGCTATGGCTACACCTTC.

The chain is built from TRBV5-1 and TRBJ1-3; 8 bases map to TRBD1. The CDR3 spans 14 residues. V dropped 7 bases and J dropped 0; count of bases not matched to a gene: 3. Germline CDR1 is SGHRS and CDR2 is YFSETQ. CDR3 protein: CASGDRLSGNTIYF. The CDR3, as DNA: TGCGCCAGCGGGGACAGGCTCTCTGGAAACACCATATATTTT.

V and J are TRBV7-9 and TRBJ2-7; maybe TRBD1 (7 bases). V was trimmed by 3 bases and J by 5 bases, leaving 20 bases between them. Germline CDR1 reads SEHNR; CDR2 reads FQNEAQ (reference sequence). The CDR3 runs 16 residues. The CDR3 region is CASSLGLSGQEHEQYF. CDR3 nucleotide sequence: TGTGCCAGCAGCTTGGGACTTAGTGGACAGGAACACGAGCAGTACTTC.

The CDR3 DNA follows: TGCGCCAGCAGTCGAGAAGATAGAACTGAAGCTTTCTTT. It is translated as CASSREDRTEAFF. This chain connects TRBV10-2 to TRBJ1-1, with unresolved D. The CDR3 runs to 13 residues. Germline CDR1 WSHSY, CDR2 SAAADI. V was trimmed by 5 bases and J by 5 bases, leaving 12 bases between them.

This chain connects TRBV19 to TRBJ2-2, with D possibly TRBD1 on 5 matching bases. The CDR3 sequence is 15 residues long. The V gene lost 7 bases and the J gene lost 3 bases, with 15 bases spanning the gap. The germline V gene encodes CDR1 LNHDA and CDR2 SQIVND (reference sequence). This CDR3 is CASTEWGGYTGELFF. DNA of the CDR3: TGTGCCAGTACAGAATGGGGCGGATACACCGGGGAGCTGTTTTTT. The variable domain in full, completed from reference TRBV19 and TRBJ2-2, reads DGGITQSPKYLFRKEGQNVTLSCEQNLNHDAMYWYRQDPGQGLRLIYYSQIVNDFQKGDIAEGYSVSREKKESFPLTVTSAQKNPTAFYLCASTEWGGYTGELFFGEGSRLTVL.

The chain carries TRBV6-5 and TRBJ2-3, with 12 bases that match TRBD2. CDR1 and CDR2 (germline): MNHEY, SVGAGI. This CDR3 comprises 16 residues. V was clipped by 4 bases and J by 10 bases; unmatched bases: 12. Written as DNA, the CDR3 is TGTGCCAGCAGTTTAGAGGTGGCTAGCGGGGGGGAAGCGCAGTATTTT. It codes for CASSLEVASGGEAQYF.

The chain recombines TRBV5-1 with TRBJ1-1; D remains unclear. CDR3 length equals 15 residues. V was cut by 2 bases and J by 7 bases, with 18 bases left in between. The germline gives CDR1 SGHRS, CDR2 YFSETQ. CDR3 in amino acids: CASSFRALRSSEAFF. CDR3 DNA sequence: TGCGCCAGCAGCTTCCGCGCCTTGAGGAGTAGTGAAGCTTTCTTT.

The V and J genes are TRBV6-1 and TRBJ1-6, with TRBD1 identical over 9 bases. CDR1 and CDR2 from the germline V gene are MNHNS and SASEGT. Trimming removed 4 bases from V and 4 bases from J; junction bases left unmatched: 8. The CDR3 spans 17 residues. The CDR3 protein is CASSARQGGFYNSPLHF. The CDR3 DNA is TGTGCCAGCAGTGCCCGACAGGGGGGTTTTTATAATTCACCCCTCCACTTT.

This clone occurred a few times. CDR3 loop: CASSLLQGYTGELFF. As DNA, the CDR3 is TGTGCCAGCAGCTTGTTACAGGGGTACACCGGGGAGCTGTTTTTT. The chain joins TRBV7-8 to TRBJ2-2, with 7 bases identical to TRBD1. With 3 bases clipped from V and 3 bases from J, the junction kept 4 bases outside the gene matches. The CDR3 is 15 amino acids. Germline CDR1 is SGHVS and CDR2 is FQNEAQ.

The chain recombines TRBV5-4 with TRBJ1-4; 10 bases map to TRBD1. V shed 3 bases and J 3 bases; nucleotides not matched to a gene: 8. CDR1 and CDR2 from the germline V gene are SGHNT and YYREEE (reference sequence). This CDR3 has 17 residues. CDR3: CASSSLTGGGANEKLFF. CDR3 bases: TGTGCCAGCAGCTCGCTGACAGGGGGCGGTGCTAATGAAAAACTGTTTTTT.

This sequence joins TRBV28 and TRBJ2-2, with D unclear. The ends were cut back, 4 bases at V and 2 bases at J, with 17 bases in the middle. Germline V gene lookup returns CDR1 MDHEN and CDR2 SYDVKM. The CDR3 contains 17 residues. The CDR3 loop is CASSSDGVTFNTGELFF. The CDR3 DNA follows: TGTGCCAGCAGTTCTGATGGCGTCACTTTCAACACCGGGGAGCTGTTTTTT.

The genes are TRBV30 and TRBJ2-7; the match to TRBD1 covers 9 bases. The J segment lost 6 bases and the V segment lost 3 bases, leaving 12 bases of the junction unmatched. In germline, CDR1 is GTSNPN, CDR2 SVGIG (reference sequence). The CDR3 contains 15 residues. CDR3 amino acids: CAWRRTGAESGEQYF. DNA for the CDR3: TGTGCCTGGAGGAGGACAGGGGCGGAATCGGGCGAGCAGTACTTC. The full variable domain, rest sourced from reference TRBV30 and TRBJ2-7, is SQTIHQWPATLVQPVGSPLSLECTVEGTSNPNLYWYRQAAGRGLQLLFYSVGIGQISSEVPQNLSASRPQDRQFILSSKKLLLSDSGFYLCAWRRTGAESGEQYFGPGTRLTVT.

This rearrangement joins TRBV5-5 to TRBJ2-7; a possible D gene is TRBD1 (7 bases). Germline-derived CDR1 and CDR2 are SGHKS and YYEKEE (reference sequence). This CDR3 is 15 amino acids long. Trimming stripped 4 bases from V and 4 bases from J, with 18 bases between. This CDR3 reads CASSAGGTALYEQYF. The CDR3 bases are TGTGCCAGCAGCGCTGGAGGGACAGCTCTATACGAGCAGTACTTC.

The genes are TRBV4-2 and TRBJ2-3; D gene uncertain. Germline assignment: CDR1 LGHNA and CDR2 YNFKEQ. This CDR3 contains 12 residues. V was trimmed by 4 bases and J by 2 bases, leaving 4 bases between them. The CDR3 nucleotides are TGTGCCAGCAGCCCTGACACAGATACGCAGTATTTT. This encodes CASSPDTDTQYF.

The genes are TRBV4-2 and TRBJ2-5, with 12 bases fitting TRBD2. The junction had 8 bases not matched to a gene; V was cut back by 0 bases and J by 0 bases. Looked up from germline, CDR1 is LGHNA and CDR2 is YNFKEQ. The length of the CDR3 is 19 residues. This CDR3 reads CASSQDPQLAGGYQETQYF. CDR3 coding DNA: TGTGCCAGCAGCCAAGACCCACAACTAGCGGGGGGATACCAAGAGACCCAGTACTTC.

The chain uses TRBV14 and TRBJ2-7; D tentatively fits TRBD1 or TRBD2 (5 bases each). Germline CDR1 SGHDN, CDR2 FVKESK. The CDR3 is 13 residues long. V shed 4 bases and J shed 4 bases, with 11 bases lying between them. CDR3 sequence: CASSPNGGYEQYF. As DNA, the CDR3 is TGTGCCAGCAGCCCTAATGGGGGATACGAGCAGTACTTC.

The chain joins TRBV30 to TRBJ2-5; TRBD1 matches 9 bases. This CDR3 comprises 13 residues. The germline gives CDR1 GTSNPN, CDR2 SVGIG (reference sequence). Trimming cost V 0 bases and J 5 bases; bases outside gene matches: 1. The chain's CDR3 is CAWSVDRGETQYF. The CDR3 DNA reads TGTGCCTGGAGTGTCGACAGGGGGGAGACCCAGTACTTC.

This chain joins TRBV27 and TRBJ1-1, with D hard to call. CDR3 size: 15 residues. Germline loops: CDR1 MNHEY, CDR2 SMNVEV (reference sequence). V lost 6 bases, J lost 3 bases, and 17 bases lay in between. The CDR3 reads CASRSNLGRHTEAFF. The CDR3 coding sequence is TGTGCCAGCAGGTCTAACCTAGGGAGGCACACTGAAGCTTTCTTT.

The rearrangement uses TRBV19 and TRBJ2-7; a weak D match, TRBD2 (6 bases). Germline V CDR1 and CDR2: LNHDA, SQIVND (reference sequence). The ends were cut back, 6 bases at V and 3 bases at J, with 6 bases in the middle. The CDR3 sequence is 11 residues long. CDR3 DNA: TGTGCCAGTAGGGAGGGCTACGAGCAGTACTTC. Protein sequence: CASREGYEQYF.

The rearrangement joins TRBV28 to TRBJ1-4; D might be TRBD1 (5 bases). Germline CDR1 is MDHEN and CDR2 is SYDVKM. This CDR3 region has 15 residues. The V gene lost 6 bases and the J gene lost 7 bases, with 18 bases spanning the gap. CDR3 residues: CASSPTGGVGEKLFF. The DNA for the CDR3 is TGTGCCAGCAGCCCGACGGGGGGGGTTGGTGAAAAACTGTTTTTT. Combining the CDR3 with reference TRBV28 and TRBJ1-4 gives the whole variable domain DVKVTQSSRYLVKRTGEKVFLECVQDMDHENMFWYRQDPGLGLRLIYFSYDVKMKEKGDIPEGYSVSREKKERFSLILESASTNQTSMYLCASSPTGGVGEKLFFGSGTQLSVL.